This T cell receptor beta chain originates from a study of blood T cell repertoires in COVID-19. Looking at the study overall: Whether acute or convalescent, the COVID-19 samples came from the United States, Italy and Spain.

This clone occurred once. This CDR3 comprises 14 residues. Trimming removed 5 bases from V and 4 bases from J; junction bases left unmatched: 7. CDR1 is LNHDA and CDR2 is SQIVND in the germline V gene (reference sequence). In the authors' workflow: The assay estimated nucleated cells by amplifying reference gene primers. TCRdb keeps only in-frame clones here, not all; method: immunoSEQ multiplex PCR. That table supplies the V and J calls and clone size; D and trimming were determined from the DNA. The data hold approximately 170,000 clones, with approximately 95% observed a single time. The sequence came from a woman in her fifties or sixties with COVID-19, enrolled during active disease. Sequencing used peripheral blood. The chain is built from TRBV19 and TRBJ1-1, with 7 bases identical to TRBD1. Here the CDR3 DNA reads TGTGCCAGTAGTGCGCAGGGGGGCATCACTGAAGCTTTCTTT. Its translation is CASSAQGGITEAFF.